Given below is one TCR beta chain in context. Antigen: not known. The sample comes from a study of identical twins. Whole-study results and caveats: Zero-insertion analyses could be partly confounded by invariant MAIT and iNKT cells.

A single record per CDR3 protein comes from TCRdb applying MiXCR to the 5' RACE reads. This repertoire shows a few hundred thousand distinct CDR3 sequences, roughly 24% found once; its top ten account for 2.5% to 3.5%. Every donor was a healthy Caucasian. These data were also filed under a second study, of T cells expressing NK-cell markers. From that report: Eight donors were sequenced, of whom seven were HCMV-seropositive, while the remaining one was HCMV-seronegative. In several experiments, an anti-gamma-delta TCR antibody restricted sorting to alpha-beta TCR T cells.

This receptor was obtained from a woman aged 18 to 35 in good health. The specimen sequenced was CD4+ T cells sorted from blood.

CDR3 bases: TGCAGTGCTAAGAGACAGGGCCTTTCGAACACTGAAGCTTTCTTT. Amino acid sequence: CSAKRQGLSNTEAFF. The rearrangement uses TRBV20-1 and TRBJ1-1; 7 bases align to TRBD1. This CDR3 comprises 15 residues. The germline V gene encodes CDR1 DFQATT and CDR2 SNEGSKA (reference sequence). With 4 bases clipped from V and 1 base from J, the junction kept 9 bases outside the gene matches.